Each of the 17 T cell receptor beta chains below was sequenced from the same sample in a study of blood T cell dynamics during melanoma immunotherapy. Sequencing was performed with immunoSEQ multiplex PCR; in TCRdb, only in-frame clones are kept and a portion is missing. The sample consists of 8,000 to 9,000 clones, 87% of them appearing once. Time point described: week 3, after first cycle of checkpoint inhibitor. Source: blood, taken from a patient treated with checkpoint blockade. The receptor set was obtained from a human donor with melanoma.

The chain recombines TRBV4-1 with TRBJ2-7; 8 bases agree with TRBD1. CDR1 is MGHRA, CDR2 YSYEKL, per germline. The CDR3 length is 14 residues. Trimming cost V 3 bases and J 1 base; bases outside gene matches: 2. CDR3 DNA sequence: TGCGCCAGCAGCCAGAGACAGGGGTCCTACGAGCAGTACTTC. Amino acids: CASSQRQGSYEQYF.

The chain links TRBV28 to TRBJ2-5, with no clear D. CDR1 and CDR2 from the germline V gene are MDHEN and SYDVKM. This CDR3 comprises 15 residues. V lost 1 base to trimming and J lost 5 bases, with 14 bases between them. As DNA, the CDR3 is TGTGCCAGCAGTTTATCGAGCGCCGCGGCGGAGACCCAGTACTTC. Its translation: CASSLSSAAAETQYF.

The chain joins TRBV2 to TRBJ2-7; a possible D gene is TRBD2 (6 bases). This CDR3 region has 12 residues. The germline V gene has CDR1 SNHLY and CDR2 FYNNEI. Between the trimmed V and J ends, which lost 5 bases and 6 bases, there was a span of 11 bases. DNA for the CDR3: TGTGCCAGCAGTAGGGACTCCGGCGAGCAGTACTTC. Amino acids: CASSRDSGEQYF.

The rearrangement joins TRBV19 to TRBJ2-7; 7 bases line up with TRBD2. Trimming took 1 base from V and 6 from J; bases not matched to a gene: 6. Germline assignment: CDR1 LNHDA and CDR2 SQIVND (reference sequence). The length of the CDR3 is 14 residues. The CDR3: CASSIGSSGGEQYF. As DNA, the CDR3 is TGTGCCAGTAGTATAGGAAGCTCGGGGGGCGAGCAGTACTTC.

The chain combines TRBV28 with TRBJ1-2; tentatively, D is TRBD1 (6 bases). From germline, CDR1 is MDHEN and CDR2 SYDVKM. Trimming took off 2 bases at V and 8 bases at J, with 18 bases between the two ends. There are 15 residues in the CDR3. CDR3 region: CASSLGGTSPGGYTF. As DNA, the CDR3 is TGTGCCAGCAGTTTAGGAGGGACATCGCCGGGGGGCTACACCTTC.

The chain employs TRBV9 and TRBJ2-7; D is possibly TRBD2 (6 bases). The length of the CDR3 is 17 residues. Germline CDR1 reads SGDLS; CDR2 reads YYNGEE. V gave up 0 bases and J gave up 1 base, with 17 bases separating them. The CDR3: CASSVAGGTDFSYEQYF. As DNA, the CDR3 is TGTGCCAGCAGCGTAGCAGGCGGGACCGATTTTTCCTACGAGCAGTACTTC.

This chain uses TRBV11-3 with TRBJ1-2; D not resolved. In germline, CDR1 is SGHNT, CDR2 YENEEA. CDR3 length equals 16 residues. V lost 5 bases and J 4 bases, leaving 20 bases between the germline ends. This CDR3 is CASSQYGVGKTYGYTF. The DNA for the CDR3 is TGTGCCAGCAGCCAATATGGCGTCGGAAAGACCTATGGCTACACCTTC.

To note about this clone: Sequence at one end of the junction differs from germline and may be a read error. This chain uses TRBV11-2 with TRBJ2-2; D possibly corresponds to TRBD1 (6 bases). CDR1 and CDR2 from the germline V gene are SGHAT and FQNNGV. The CDR3 is 15 amino acids. The DNA of the CDR3 is TGCGCCAGCAGCCAAGACAGCAGGGGTCCCGGGGAGCTGTTTTTT. Translated, it gives CASSQDSRGPGELFF.

V usage is TRBV18 and J usage is TRBJ2-5; TRBD2 agrees at 7 bases. CDR1 is KGHSH, CDR2 LQKENI, per germline. This CDR3 contains 13 residues. Losses at the gene ends were 6 bases for V and 5 bases for J; bases not matched to a gene: 6. The CDR3 sequence is CASSRARGETQYF. CDR3 coding DNA: TGTGCCAGCTCGCGAGCGCGGGGGGAGACCCAGTACTTC.

Only one count was recorded for this clone. This chain links TRBV7-8 with TRBJ2-5, with no clear D. Germline V gene sequence: CDR1 SGHVS, CDR2 FQNEAQ. This CDR3 contains 16 residues. Trimming shortened V by 5 bases and J by 4 bases, and 20 bases separated the two germline ends. The CDR3 nucleotides read TGTGCCAGCAGCCCCCGACACAAAGACGAGAGAGAGACCCAGTACTTC. Amino acids: CASSPRHKDERETQYF.

V and J are TRBV28 and TRBJ1-2; 7 bases agree with TRBD1. This CDR3 has 14 amino acids. Germline CDR1 is MDHEN and CDR2 is SYDVKM. Trimming at V came to 6 bases and at J to 5 bases, leaving 9 bases not matched to a gene. The CDR3 sequence is CASRTGTETYGYTF. Written as DNA, the CDR3 is TGTGCCAGCAGAACCGGGACAGAGACTTATGGCTACACCTTC.

This clone was seen a few times. The V and J genes are TRBV7-8 and TRBJ2-5, with D hard to call. Germline-derived CDR1 and CDR2 are SGHVS and FQNEAQ. The CDR3 runs 15 residues. Between the trimmed V and J ends, which lost 4 bases and 0 bases, there was a span of 12 bases. The CDR3 spells CASSSRTRYQETQYF. CDR3 DNA sequence: TGTGCCAGCAGCTCCCGGACCCGGTACCAAGAGACCCAGTACTTC.

The CDR3 loop reads CSAGRGSDGYTF. The CDR3 nucleotides read TGCAGTGCCGGGAGGGGGTCGGATGGCTACACCTTC. V usage is TRBV29-1 and J usage is TRBJ1-2, with D possibly matching TRBD1 (6 bases). Germline values: CDR1 SQVTM, CDR2 ANQGSEA. CDR3 length: 12 amino acids.

The chain employs TRBV7-6 and TRBJ2-1; 8 positions agree with TRBD1. Trimming at V came to 2 bases and at J to 7 bases, leaving 1 base not matched to a gene. The germline V gene has CDR1 SGHVS and CDR2 FNYEAQ. CDR3 length: 13 amino acids. CDR3 protein: CASSLYRGNEQFF. The CDR3 DNA reads TGTGCCAGCAGCTTATACAGGGGGAATGAGCAGTTCTTC.

This chain joins TRBV7-9 and TRBJ2-4, with D maybe TRBD2 (6 bases). The CDR3 consists of 16 residues. Germline V gives CDR1 SEHNR, CDR2 FQNEAQ (reference sequence). V was shortened by 5 bases and J by 0 bases, with 14 bases between the two germline ends. The CDR3 DNA reads as TGTGCCAGCAGCGCACAGCGGGTCTTAGCCAAAAACATTCAGTACTTC. Amino acid sequence: CASSAQRVLAKNIQYF.

The rearrangement joins TRBV25-1 to TRBJ1-1; D gene ambiguous. V was pared by 2 bases and J by 4 bases, with 11 bases between. Germline-derived CDR1 and CDR2 are MGHDK and SYGVNS. CDR3 length equals 14 residues. The CDR3 sequence: CASSENRDGTEAFF. Here the CDR3 DNA reads TGTGCCAGCAGTGAAAACCGGGATGGCACTGAAGCTTTCTTT.

The chain recombines TRBV30 with TRBJ1-2; D gene unclear. The V end lost 3 bases, the J end lost 7 bases, and 15 bases lay between the germline ends. The CDR3 is 13 amino acids. Germline V CDR1 and CDR2: GTSNPN, SVGIG (reference sequence). DNA for the CDR3: TGTGCCTGGAGCGACCTGTTGTTGGGTGGCTACACCTTC. Protein: CAWSDLLLGGYTF.